The present entry profiles one T cell receptor (beta chain) with its context. Profiled with immunoSEQ multiplex PCR; TCRdb holds only in-frame clones, not every one. The data contain fewer than 200,000 clones, 75% to 80% of them singletons. Trimming took 3 bases from V and 4 from J; bases not matched to a gene: 6. CDR3 length: 15 amino acids. The germline gives CDR1 GTSNPN, CDR2 SVGIG (reference sequence). This specimen belongs to a study of blood T cell repertoires in COVID-19. Whole-study context: Material from acute and convalescent COVID-19 was sourced from the United States, Italy and Spain.

Source material: peripheral blood. The V and J genes are TRBV30 and TRBJ2-1; the match to TRBD1 covers 10 bases. This sequence originates from a woman aged 45 to 65 with active or convalescent COVID-19. CDR3 in DNA: TGTGCCTGGAGAGCCGGGACAGGGGTTTACAATGAGCAGTTCTTC. It is translated as CAWRAGTGVYNEQFF.